Below, 14 T cell receptor beta chains from the same sample are listed, as sequenced in a study of CD8+CD57+ T cells in acquired aplastic anemia. Genomic DNA constituted the template upon which TCR beta VDJ and CDR3 profiling was performed. TCRdb re-derived calls from the reads in MiXCR, one entry per CDR3 protein. Altogether just over 400,000 distinct CDR3 sequences are present, 60% to 80% being singletons, with the ten largest covering 4%. The sequenced material came from sorted CD4+, CD8+, or CD8+CD57+ T cells (not recorded which) from PBMCs. These receptors all come from a human donor in good health, serving as a control.

The V and J genes are TRBV7-3 and TRBJ1-6; maybe TRBD1 (5 bases). Germline loops: CDR1 SGHTA, CDR2 FQGTGA. The CDR3 contains 15 residues. The V and J ends lost 5 bases and 16 bases respectively, with 24 bases between them. This CDR3 reads CASSAGTSGAPPLHF. DNA for the CDR3: TGTGCCAGCAGCGCCGGGACGAGCGGGGCGCCGCCTCTCCACTTT.

Comment on this clonotype: A read error may account for a junction end that differs from germline. The gene calls are TRBV7-9 and TRBJ2-7, with D unclear. The CDR3 contains 14 residues. Germline loops: CDR1 SEHNR, CDR2 FQNEAQ (reference sequence). CDR3: CASSQDVAAMYGYF. The DNA of the CDR3 is TGCGCCAGCAGCCAAGATGTCGCAGCGATGTATGGCTACTTC.

The chain uses TRBV19 and TRBJ1-1; D remains ambiguous. Trimming left V 1 base short and J 1 base short, with 7 bases between. The CDR3 is 14 residues long. CDR1 is LNHDA, CDR2 SQIVND, per germline (reference sequence). CDR3 nucleotides: TGTGCCAGTAGTATAGGCGTCAAGAACACTGAAGCTTTCTTT. Translation: CASSIGVKNTEAFF.

The chain combines TRBV12-3 or TRBV12-4 with TRBJ2-7; D remains ambiguous. Trimming cost V 3 bases and J 3 bases, with 18 bases left between them. This CDR3 is 16 amino acids long. The DNA for the CDR3 is TGTGCCAGCAGTTTTGGGTCTGGCGCACATTTCTACGAGCAGTACTTC. It encodes CASSFGSGAHFYEQYF.

CDR3 DNA sequence: TGTGCCAGCAGCCCCCAAGGCAGGGCCACTGAAGCTTTCTTT. Its protein product is CASSPQGRATEAFF. The chain combines TRBV5-6 with TRBJ1-1; the D gene is possibly TRBD1 (5 bases). In germline, CDR1 is SGHDT, CDR2 YYEEEE. This CDR3 region has 14 residues. Trimming left V 4 bases short and J 4 bases short, with 14 bases between.

The CDR3 spells CASSSPGQGAFEQYF. CDR3 coding DNA: TGCGCCAGCAGCTCACCGGGACAGGGGGCGTTCGAGCAGTACTTC. This chain joins TRBV5-1 and TRBJ2-7; 12 positions agree with TRBD1. The V segment lost 3 bases and the J segment 6 bases; nucleotides outside the gene matches: 7. Per the germline V gene, CDR1 is SGHRS and CDR2 is YFSETQ. This CDR3 is built from 15 residues. The whole variable domain, remainder taken from reference TRBV5-1 and TRBJ2-7, is KAGVTQTPRYLIKTRGQQVTLSCSPISGHRSVSWYQQTPGQGLQFLFEYFSETQRNKGNFPGRFSGRQFSNSRSEMNVSTLELGDSALYLCASSSPGQGAFEQYFGPGTRLTVT.

The chain uses TRBV5-4 and TRBJ1-2, with 7 bases lining up with TRBD1. V gave up 1 base and J gave up 7 bases; unmatched junction bases: 13. The CDR3 has 16 amino acids. Germline CDR1 is SGHNT and CDR2 is YYREEE (reference sequence). As DNA, the CDR3 is TGTGCCAGCAGCTTGATAGGGGGTGGAGGGGGCAGTGGCTACACCTTC. Encoded protein: CASSLIGGGGGSGYTF.

The rearrangement joins TRBV20-1 to TRBJ2-2; D tentatively reads TRBD1 or TRBD2 (6 bases each). The germline V gene has CDR1 DFQATT and CDR2 SNEGSKA (reference sequence). Between the trimmed V and J ends, which lost 7 bases and 4 bases, there was a span of 19 bases. The CDR3 consists of 15 residues. This chain's CDR3 is CSVGRVGGITGELFF. Written as DNA, the CDR3 is TGCAGTGTTGGGCGGGTGGGGGGCATCACCGGGGAGCTGTTTTTT.

The gene calls are TRBV9 and TRBJ2-3, with D hard to call. With 5 bases removed from V and 10 bases from J, the gap between germline ends came to 26 bases. The CDR3 loop spans 16 amino acids. Germline V CDR1 and CDR2: SGDLS, YYNGEE. As DNA, the CDR3 is TGTGCCAGCAGTCTCGACTCGCCAGGTGCCAACGTCCCGCAGTATTTT. This codes for CASSLDSPGANVPQYF.

Comments on this clonotype: The CDR3 does not end in the conserved phenylalanine or tryptophan, so this is likely a read error. The DNA is left out, because the CDR3 cannot be placed on it with certainty; the CDR3 is given as TCRdb lists it. J is TRBJ2-4 and V is TRBV11-1; TRBD1 is taken as the D call from the table, unchecked against the DNA. Germline V gene data show CDR1 as SGHAT and CDR2 as FQDESV (reference sequence). The CDR3 spans 10 residues, counting both ends. The CDR3 sequence is CASRGDSHYL.

This clonotype appeared many times. The chain couples TRBV20-1 to TRBJ1-5; the D gene is possibly TRBD1 (5 bases). There are 14 residues in the CDR3. V lost 5 bases and J 3 bases, leaving 14 bases between the germline ends. From germline, CDR1 is DFQATT and CDR2 SNEGSKA (reference sequence). CDR3 protein: CSAYRDGSNQPQHF. The CDR3 DNA is TGCAGTGCTTACCGGGACGGTTCCAATCAGCCCCAGCATTTT.

The chain has TRBV7-9 and TRBJ1-5; D is uncertain. There are 12 residues in the CDR3. V was cut by 6 bases and J by 6 bases, with 9 bases left in between. Germline values: CDR1 SEHNR, CDR2 FQNEAQ (reference sequence). The CDR3 DNA follows: TGTGCCAGCAGTGAGGGCAGTCAGCCCCAGCATTTT. Amino acid sequence: CASSEGSQPQHF.

This clonotype is a singleton in its sample. The missing conserved phenylalanine or tryptophan at the end of this CDR3 makes a read error likely. The limits of the CDR3 on the DNA are not certain, so only TCRdb's listed CDR3 is given. V and J are TRBV14 and TRBJ1-4. The CDR3 spans 13 amino acids, including both terminal residues. The V gene's germline CDR1 is SGHDN and CDR2 FVKESK. The chain's CDR3 is CASSQGHVVAYEL.

About this clonotype: Because the CDR3 is missing its conserved closing phenylalanine or tryptophan, this is likely a read error. The DNA is left out, because the CDR3 cannot be placed on it with certainty; the CDR3 is given as TCRdb lists it. The chain recombines TRBV7-2 with TRBJ1-3; TRBD1, the D gene given by the table, was not confirmed from the DNA. The CDR3 extends over 13 residues, inclusive of both ends. The V gene's germline CDR1 is SGHTA and CDR2 FQGNSA. The chain's CDR3 is CASSSGTGGKGNE.